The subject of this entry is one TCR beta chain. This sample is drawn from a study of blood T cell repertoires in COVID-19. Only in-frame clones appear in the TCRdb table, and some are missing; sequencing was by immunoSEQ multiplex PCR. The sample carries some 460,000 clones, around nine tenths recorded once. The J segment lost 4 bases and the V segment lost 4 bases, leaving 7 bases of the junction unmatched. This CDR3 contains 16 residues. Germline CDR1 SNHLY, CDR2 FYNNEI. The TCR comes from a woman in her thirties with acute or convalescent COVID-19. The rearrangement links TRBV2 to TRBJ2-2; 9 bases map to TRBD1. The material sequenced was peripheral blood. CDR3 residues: CASSGSQGAITGELFF. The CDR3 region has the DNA TGTGCCAGCAGTGGTTCACAGGGGGCCATCACCGGGGAGCTGTTTTTT.